The present T cell receptor (beta chain) was sequenced within a study of blood T cell repertoires in COVID-19 (dated by TCRdb to about 2020). As for the study more broadly: Samples covering the acute and convalescent phases of COVID-19 were provided by collaborators in the United States, Italy and Spain. The prospective study material was composed of cDNA or gDNA derived from T cells, B-cell-depleted T cells, or PBMCs. Deeply sampled blood TCRbeta repertoires from subjects exposed to, actively infected with, or recovered from COVID-19 were included in the dataset. The repertoires were released in a freely available public database intended as a resource for research on the immune response to SARS-CoV-2. The samples were drawn from the first 160 participants of the ongoing ImmuneRACE study and from 950 to 1,500 subjects provided by 6 global collaborators. The sample metadata nearly always contained a de-identified subject ID, COVID-19 status, age in years and sex. Where available, HLA class I and class II types were taken from metadata supplied by the sample provider and were not determined by assay-based typing.

Broader findings and caveats from the paper: Clinical and demographic metadata were provided uncurated, with the amount varying by source and participant.

Each collaborating institution followed its own protocols to collect whole blood in K2EDTA tubes. For TCRbeta analysis, collaborators shipped samples in one of three forms: frozen whole blood, isolated PBMCs, or DNA extracted from either of those sample types. A note on this clone: Its cognate antigen has yet to be identified. No base-level quality is on record; no much larger clone is a single base apart.

Reading the germline V gene (reference sequence) gives CDR1 LGHDT and CDR2 YNNKEL. At the junction V is shortened by 4 bases and J by 5 bases; bases outside the gene matches: 4. From the cysteine through the phenylalanine, the CDR3 covers 14 amino acids. Only the CDR3 region is kept as DNA, spanning 42 bases read in frame from base 1. The immunoSEQ Assay, a bias-controlled multiplex PCR, was used to amplify TCRbeta CDR3 regions from genomic DNA. In the paper's pipeline: Nucleated cell counts per sample were estimated from amplification of reference gene primers within the assay. To quantify the absolute abundance of each unique TCRbeta CDR3 rearrangement, sequence reads were collapsed and filtered. For each sample, productive Simpson clonality was calculated as the square root of Simpson's diversity index across productive rearrangements. TCRdb obtained this table from immuneACCESS and retained in-frame rearrangements with V and J assigned. These tables miss some clones; where compared with another copy, unresolved V genes account for less than half of the shortfall, and the remainder is unexplained. Clonal size and the V and J genes are those of that table, whereas D and trimming came from the DNA. This sample gives some 200,000 clones in total; around 90% of them show up just once. The top ten constitute roughly a fifth of the sample.

Recombination connected TRBV3-1 (or the pseudogene TRBV3-2) to TRBJ2-2; 7 central bases correspond to TRBD2. The material sequenced was peripheral blood. This receptor was taken from a man in his fifties or sixties with active or convalescent COVID-19. This receptor carries the CDR3 CASSPPGGTGELFF. In nucleotides, the sequence is TGTGCCAGCAGCCCTCCGGGGGGAACCGGGGAGCTGTTTTTT.